Reported below is one T cell receptor beta chain. The antigen remains unidentified. This sample is drawn from a study of long-term antiretroviral therapy in people with HIV. General study findings and limits: Repertoire dominance by clones expanded before ART was seen at all time points.

Version v3.0 of the immunoSEQ assay was performed at survey level. Sequencing was designed to cover 40,000-50,000 T-cell genomes in each sample. Measured with immunoSEQ multiplex PCR; TCRdb has only the in-frame clones, and not every one. The sample carries 25,000 to 35,000 clones, about 95% recorded once. CDR3 length equals 16 residues. V was pared by 1 base and J by 5 bases, with 14 bases between. CDR1 is KGHSH, CDR2 LQKENI, per germline. Before DNA extraction, roughly 0.95-10 million cryopreserved PBMC were held in the samples. This sequence was found in a man under 40 with HIV. The V gene is TRBV18, the J gene TRBJ1-4, with D possibly being TRBD1 (6 bases). The sample in question was unsorted PBMCs, obtained 5.3 years after starting antiretroviral therapy. CDR3 nucleotides: TGTGCCAGCTCACCACAATTAGGACAGAAAAATGAAAAACTGTTTTTT. Amino acids: CASSPQLGQKNEKLFF.